This is a list of T cell receptor beta chains from one sample in a study of cytomegalovirus exposure and HLA in healthy donors. Sequencing was performed with immunoSEQ multiplex PCR; in TCRdb, only in-frame clones are kept and a portion is missing. The sample has about 94,000 clones; around two thirds are singletons. The specimen was PBMCs. Receptors originate from a young man in good health and CMV-seronegative. Both conserved end residues are part of each CDR3. Each record gives: J gene, V gene, D gene, clone size, CDR3 DNA, CDR3 protein. D genes are given only for firm matches. The size of a clone is reported for some rows only, either as once, few or many, or as a class for expanded clones.

j_call: TRBJ2-5; v_call: TRBV5-6; d_call: TRBD2; clone_size: .; cdr3_nt: TGTGCCAGCCGCCCCAATCCGGGACTAGCGGGAGAGACCCAGTACTTC; cdr3_aa: CASRPNPGLAGETQYF
j_call: TRBJ2-4; v_call: TRBV30; d_call: .; clone_size: .; cdr3_nt: TGTGCCTGGAGACGTAGGACGGGAGAAGGGGCCAAAAACATTCAGTACTTC; cdr3_aa: CAWRRRTGEGAKNIQYF
j_call: TRBJ2-3; v_call: TRBV6-5; d_call: TRBD2; clone_size: .; cdr3_nt: TGTGCCAGCAGTTACTCGCTAGCGGGAGCTACGCAGTATTTT; cdr3_aa: CASSYSLAGATQYF
j_call: TRBJ1-2; v_call: TRBV6-5; d_call: .; clone_size: few; cdr3_nt: TGTGCCAGCAGTTACCGCGGGGGCCATGGCTACACCTTC; cdr3_aa: CASSYRGGHGYTF
j_call: TRBJ1-2; v_call: TRBV5-4; d_call: .; clone_size: .; cdr3_nt: TGTGCCAGCAGCTGGGACACAAACTATGGCTACACCTTC; cdr3_aa: CASSWDTNYGYTF
j_call: TRBJ2-7; v_call: TRBV27; d_call: TRBD1; clone_size: few; cdr3_nt: TGTGCCAGCGCATTTAGATGGGTGGGGACAGGGGTTTCCTACGAGCAGTACTTC; cdr3_aa: CASAFRWVGTGVSYEQYF
j_call: TRBJ2-1; v_call: TRBV6-1; d_call: TRBD2; clone_size: few; cdr3_nt: TGTGCCAGCAGTGAAGCGCTGAGCGGGGGGTTGAATGAGCAGTTCTTC; cdr3_aa: CASSEALSGGLNEQFF
j_call: TRBJ2-1; v_call: TRBV7-9; d_call: .; clone_size: .; cdr3_nt: TGTGCCAGCAGCGCAACGGGTTACAATGAGCAGTTCTTC; cdr3_aa: CASSATGYNEQFF
j_call: TRBJ2-1; v_call: TRBV15; d_call: .; clone_size: few; cdr3_nt: TGTGCCACCAGCCTGGGGGCAGATTACAATGAGCAGTTCTTC; cdr3_aa: CATSLGADYNEQFF
j_call: TRBJ2-7; v_call: TRBV4-2; d_call: TRBD2; clone_size: .; cdr3_nt: TGTGCCAGCAGCCAACAGCAATGGACTAGCGGGGGCCATAACTCCTACGAGCAGTACTTC; cdr3_aa: CASSQQQWTSGGHNSYEQYF
j_call: TRBJ2-2; v_call: TRBV25-1; d_call: .; clone_size: .; cdr3_nt: TGTGCCAGCAGGGGGAGTGGCGGGGAGCTGTTTTTT; cdr3_aa: CASRGSGGELFF